Below, 32 T cell receptor beta chains from the same sample are listed, as sequenced in a study of blood T cell repertoires in COVID-19 (TCRdb year 2020). Library preparation was by the immunoSEQ multiplex PCR assay. In TCRdb, the immuneACCESS table is reduced to in-frame sequences with V and J assigned. These tables do not hold every clone; where another copy was compared, an unresolved V gene accounts for under half, and the others remain unexplained. For this sample there are approximately 200,000 clones; around 84% appear just once. About 19% of the sample belongs to the ten largest clones. Specimen: PBMCs or T cells enriched from blood (not recorded which). These receptors all come from a man aged 35 to 55 who had recovered from COVID-19.

The V gene is TRBV11-3, the J gene TRBJ2-3; 10 positions match TRBD2. Losses at the gene ends were 4 bases for V and 4 bases for J; bases not matched to a gene: 5. CDR3 size: 15 residues. The germline V gene has CDR1 SGHNT and CDR2 YENEEA. The CDR3 nucleotides read TGTGCCAGCAGCTACCGAGCGGGAGGGGCAGATACGCAGTATTTT. This encodes CASSYRAGGADTQYF.

V and J are TRBV4-1 and TRBJ1-4; 9 bases are a match to TRBD1. Germline lookup yields CDR1 MGHRA and CDR2 YSYEKL. Trimming removed 3 bases from V and 6 bases from J; junction bases left unmatched: 8. The CDR3 is 16 amino acids. The CDR3 region has the DNA TGCGCCAGCAGCCAGGGTACAGGGGGCATAGATGAAAAACTGTTTTTT. This encodes CASSQGTGGIDEKLFF.

CDR3 region: CASRNQAWETQYF. In DNA, the CDR3 is TGTGCCAGCAGGAACCAGGCCTGGGAGACCCAGTACTTC. V is TRBV2 and J is TRBJ2-5; unclear D gene. The CDR3 consists of 13 residues. CDR1 SNHLY and CDR2 FYNNEI come from the germline V gene. Deletions cut 6 bases from V and 5 bases from J, with 13 bases between.

The chain links TRBV7-9 to TRBJ2-7, with 7 bases aligning to TRBD1. With 0 bases clipped from V and 4 bases from J, the junction kept 3 bases outside the gene matches. In germline, CDR1 is SEHNR, CDR2 FQNEAQ (reference sequence). The CDR3 is made up of 14 amino acids. CDR3 coding DNA: TGTGCCAGCAGCTTAGCAGGGGGCGGTTACGAGCAGTACTTC. This encodes CASSLAGGGYEQYF. Complete variable domain (other parts from reference TRBV7-9 and TRBJ2-7): DTGVSQNPRHKITKRGQNVTFRCDPISEHNRLYWYRQTLGQGPEFLTYFQNEAQLEKSRLLSDRFSAERPKGSFSTLEIQRTEQGDSAMYLCASSLAGGGYEQYFGPGTRLTVT.

The CDR3 nucleotides are TGTGCCACCAGCCGGGACAGGGGATCTGGAAACACCATATATTTT. Translated: CATSRDRGSGNTIYF. The chain couples TRBV15 to TRBJ1-3; 10 bases line up with TRBD1. CDR3 size: 15 residues. The J segment lost 1 base and the V segment lost 5 bases, leaving 2 bases of the junction unmatched. Per the germline V gene, CDR1 is LNHNV and CDR2 is YYDKDF (reference sequence).

The V and J genes are TRBV30 and TRBJ1-1; 8 bases fit TRBD1. This CDR3 region has 15 residues. Germline V lookup: CDR1 GTSNPN, CDR2 SVGIG (reference sequence). With 2 bases clipped from V and 0 bases from J, the junction kept 5 bases outside the gene matches. CDR3 sequence: CAWSRTGTLNTEAFF. CDR3 DNA sequence: TGTGCCTGGAGTAGGACAGGGACCTTGAACACTGAAGCTTTCTTT. The complete variable domain, with remaining parts taken from reference TRBV30 and TRBJ1-1, reads SQTIHQWPATLVQPVGSPLSLECTVEGTSNPNLYWYRQAAGRGLQLLFYSVGIGQISSEVPQNLSASRPQDRQFILSSKKLLLSDSGFYLCAWSRTGTLNTEAFFGQGTRLTVV.

The genes are TRBV9 and TRBJ1-2, with no clear D. The CDR3 is 15 amino acids. V lost 4 bases to trimming and J lost 5 bases, with 18 bases between them. In germline, CDR1 is SGDLS, CDR2 YYNGEE. The CDR3 spells CASSPFSSTGYGYTF. CDR3 DNA: TGTGCCAGCAGCCCCTTCAGCTCCACGGGGTATGGCTACACCTTC.

The rearrangement uses TRBV3-1 (or the pseudogene TRBV3-2) and TRBJ2-7; unclear D gene. The CDR3 is 16 amino acids. Looked up from germline, CDR1 is LGHDT and CDR2 is YNNKEL (reference sequence). Trimming shortened V by 0 bases and J by 4 bases, and 16 bases separated the two germline ends. CDR3 loop: CASSQESDPAGYEQYF. CDR3 nucleotide sequence: TGTGCCAGCAGCCAAGAGAGCGACCCTGCCGGATACGAGCAGTACTTC.

In DNA form, the CDR3 reads TGTGCCAGCAGCCTCACAGGGGTAGATTATAATTCACCCCTCCACTTT. It codes for CASSLTGVDYNSPLHF. The gene calls are TRBV7-2 and TRBJ1-6; 7 bases are shared with TRBD1. This CDR3 comprises 16 residues. Germline V lookup: CDR1 SGHTA, CDR2 FQGNSA. Losses at the gene ends were 5 bases for V and 4 bases for J; bases not matched to a gene: 8.

This chain connects TRBV20-1 to TRBJ1-5; D might be TRBD1 (5 bases). V lost 3 bases and J lost 5, with 14 bases in between. Germline CDR1 DFQATT, CDR2 SNEGSKA (reference sequence). This CDR3 has 14 residues. In DNA, the CDR3 is TGCAGTGCTAGTGCGGGGGGATTCTATCAGCCCCAGCATTTT. It specifies CSASAGGFYQPQHF.

V is TRBV24-1 and J is TRBJ2-5, with D possibly being TRBD1 (5 bases). Deletions cut 5 bases from V and 1 base from J, with 10 bases between. Per the germline V gene, CDR1 is KGHDR and CDR2 is SFDVKD. The CDR3 is 14 amino acids. The CDR3 region is CATSVKGAQETQYF. CDR3 in DNA: TGTGCCACCAGTGTAAAAGGGGCCCAAGAGACCCAGTACTTC.

The chain uses TRBV20-1 and TRBJ2-2; D is unclear. This CDR3 contains 11 residues. Germline lookup yields CDR1 DFQATT and CDR2 SNEGSKA (reference sequence). Trimming left V 5 bases short and J 5 bases short, with 6 bases between. DNA for the CDR3: TGCAGTGCTTACAAAACCGGGGAGCTGTTTTTT. Amino acid sequence: CSAYKTGELFF.

This clone was seen just once. For the CDR3, the DNA is TGTGCCAGCAGTGAAGGACCCCCGGGGAGGCAAGAGACCCAGTACTTC. Encoded protein: CASSEGPPGRQETQYF. The chain couples TRBV2 to TRBJ2-5; maybe TRBD2 (6 bases). CDR1 SNHLY and CDR2 FYNNEI come from the germline V gene. Trimming pared 1 base from V and 2 bases from J, leaving 14 bases between. The CDR3 loop spans 16 amino acids.

This chain connects TRBV9 to TRBJ1-1, with 7 bases aligning to TRBD1. The CDR3 is 15 amino acids. Germline V gives CDR1 SGDLS, CDR2 YYNGEE. Trimming at V came to 4 bases and at J to 0 bases, leaving 6 bases not matched to a gene. CDR3 in DNA: TGTGCCAGCAGCCCCAGAGGGGGCATGAACACTGAAGCTTTCTTT. Its translation is CASSPRGGMNTEAFF.

J is TRBJ1-3 and V is TRBV11-3; D unresolved. V lost 5 bases and J 0 bases, leaving 17 bases between the germline ends. CDR3 length: 17 amino acids. CDR1 and CDR2 from the germline V gene are SGHNT and YENEEA. The CDR3 nucleotides are TGTGCCAGCAGCGTTGTAGGCGGAATCAGCTCTGGAAACACCATATATTTT. Amino acid sequence: CASSVVGGISSGNTIYF.

The chain's CDR3 is CASSLQPRQGISYEQYF. DNA of the CDR3: TGTGCCAGCAGCCTCCAACCGCGACAGGGAATTTCCTACGAGCAGTACTTC. The V call is TRBV5-5, the J call TRBJ2-7, with TRBD1 identical over 7 bases. Trimming took 4 bases from V and 1 from J; bases not matched to a gene: 14. CDR3 length: 17 residues. Germline CDR1 and CDR2: SGHKS and YYEKEE (reference sequence).

V gene TRBV27 combines with J gene TRBJ1-2, with 7 nucleotides matching TRBD1. The germline V gene has CDR1 MNHEY and CDR2 SMNVEV (reference sequence). V gave up 4 bases and J gave up 4 bases; unmatched junction bases: 9. CDR3 length equals 15 residues. The CDR3 DNA is TGTGCCAGCAGTTCTAACCGGGACAGACCCTATGGCTACACCTTC. This codes for CASSSNRDRPYGYTF.

Regarding this clone: Other DNA sequences in this specimen translate into the identical CDR3. The V call is TRBV5-1, the J call TRBJ1-5, with D maybe TRBD1 (5 bases). Germline CDR1 SGHRS, CDR2 YFSETQ. CDR3 size: 15 residues. Trimming removed 0 bases at V and 0 bases at J, with 7 bases between. CDR3 protein: CASSLVGGSNQPQHF. The CDR3 DNA sequence: TGCGCCAGCAGCTTGGTCGGGGGTAGCAATCAGCCCCAGCATTTT.

The chain carries TRBV10-3 and TRBJ1-3, with 8 bases identical to TRBD1. Unmatched junction bases numbered 4, after V lost 6 bases and J lost 0 bases. Germline CDR1 is ENHRY and CDR2 is SYGVKD. CDR3 length: 15 amino acids. CDR3 nucleotides: TGTGCCATCAGGGACAGGGAACTCTCTGGAAACACCATATATTTT. It specifies CAIRDRELSGNTIYF.

This chain connects TRBV5-1 to TRBJ2-7; D is unclear. CDR3 length: 14 residues. Between the trimmed V and J ends, which lost 0 bases and 6 bases, there was a span of 13 bases. CDR1 and CDR2 (germline): SGHRS, YFSETQ. CDR3 loop: CASSLGGIDFEQYF. As DNA, the CDR3 is TGCGCCAGCAGCTTGGGTGGAATCGACTTCGAGCAGTACTTC.

The chain is built from TRBV28 and TRBJ1-4; D is uncertain. The CDR3 spans 15 residues. The V end lost 5 bases, the J end lost 3 bases, and 13 bases lay between the germline ends. The V gene's germline CDR1 is MDHEN and CDR2 SYDVKM. The CDR3 reads CASSPPPGSNEKLFF. In DNA, the CDR3 is TGTGCCAGCAGTCCCCCCCCGGGATCTAATGAAAAACTGTTTTTT.

The chain combines TRBV2 with TRBJ1-1; D gene unclear. CDR1 and CDR2 (germline): SNHLY, FYNNEI. Between the trimmed V and J ends, which lost 7 bases and 2 bases, there was a span of 11 bases. The CDR3 contains 13 residues. CDR3 loop: CASTRHVNTEAFF. As DNA, the CDR3 is TGTGCCAGCACGCGACATGTCAACACTGAAGCTTTCTTT. The variable domain in full, completed from reference TRBV2 and TRBJ1-1, reads EPEVTQTPSHQVTQMGQEVILRCVPISNHLYFYWYRQILGQKVEFLVSFYNNEISEKSEIFDDQFSVERPDGSNFTLKIRSTKLEDSAMYFCASTRHVNTEAFFGQGTRLTVV.

The chain carries TRBV27 and TRBJ2-3; D is unclear. Trimming removed 4 bases at V and 0 bases at J, with 8 bases between. Germline CDR1 and CDR2: MNHEY and SMNVEV (reference sequence). The CDR3 consists of 14 residues. As DNA, the CDR3 is TGTGCCAGCAGTTGGCGGTCTAGCACAGATACGCAGTATTTT. Protein sequence: CASSWRSSTDTQYF.

This clone has ten or more counts. The chain recombines TRBV6-5 with TRBJ2-7; a possible D gene is TRBD2 (6 bases). Germline CDR1 reads MNHEY; CDR2 reads SVGAGI. Trimming left V 7 bases short and J 3 bases short, with 13 bases between. The CDR3 sequence is 13 residues long. CDR3 amino acids: CASTPGRNYEQYF. As DNA, the CDR3 is TGTGCCAGCACCCCAGGGAGGAACTACGAGCAGTACTTC.

The genes are TRBV6-5 and TRBJ2-7, with D possibly TRBD1 on 6 matching bases. This CDR3 has 14 amino acids. Germline V gene data show CDR1 as MNHEY and CDR2 as SVGAGI. The germline V and J ends were trimmed by 7 bases and 2 bases, with 15 bases remaining between them. The CDR3 sequence is CASTPGHRTYEQYF. CDR3 DNA sequence: TGTGCCAGCACTCCGGGACACCGAACCTACGAGCAGTACTTC.

This clone was picked up a small number of times. The J gene is TRBJ2-7, the V gene TRBV27; D ambiguous. Germline V gene lookup returns CDR1 MNHEY and CDR2 SMNVEV (reference sequence). V lost 4 bases to trimming and J lost 2 bases, with 9 bases between them. This CDR3 has 13 residues. The CDR3 is CASSSAETYEQYF. The CDR3 bases are TGTGCCAGCAGTTCGGCGGAGACCTACGAGCAGTACTTC.

This clone was detected a few times. The chain recombines TRBV7-8 with TRBJ1-6, with D perhaps TRBD1 (6 bases). Germline loops: CDR1 SGHVS, CDR2 FQNEAQ. There are 17 residues in the CDR3. The V and J ends lost 5 bases and 5 bases respectively, with 19 bases between them. The CDR3 reads CASSTGGGRDHNSPLHF. CDR3 nucleotide sequence: TGTGCCAGCAGCACCGGGGGGGGCAGGGATCATAATTCACCCCTCCACTTT.

CDR3 DNA: TGTGCCAGCAGCGGCACTAGCGCAAAGTCCTACGAGCAGTACTTC. It yields the protein CASSGTSAKSYEQYF. V usage is TRBV9 and J usage is TRBJ2-7; 7 bases map to TRBD2. This CDR3 region has 15 residues. Unmatched junction bases numbered 7, after V lost 3 bases and J lost 1 base. Germline-derived CDR1 and CDR2 are SGDLS and YYNGEE.

The V call is TRBV4-3, the J call TRBJ2-2, with 9 bases identical to TRBD2. Per germline, CDR1 LGHNA and CDR2 YSLEER. With 5 bases clipped from V and 5 bases from J, the junction kept 3 bases outside the gene matches. The CDR3 contains 14 residues. Written as DNA, the CDR3 is TGCGCCAGCAGCGGGCTAGCGGGAACCGGGGAGCTGTTTTTT. This gives the protein CASSGLAGTGELFF.

This clone came up once. J is TRBJ2-7 and V is TRBV9; 8 bases line up with TRBD2. This CDR3 is built from 12 residues. CDR1 and CDR2 (germline): SGDLS, YYNGEE. Trimming at V came to 4 bases and at J to 3 bases, leaving 0 bases not matched to a gene. DNA for the CDR3: TGTGCCAGCAGCACTAGCGGCTACGAGCAGTACTTC. Translating gives CASSTSGYEQYF. Full variable domain (missing parts from reference TRBV9 and TRBJ2-7): DSGVTQTPKHLITATGQRVTLRCSPRSGDLSVYWYQQSLDQGLQFLIQYYNGEERAKGNILERFSAQQFPDLHSELNLSSLELGDSALYFCASSTSGYEQYFGPGTRLTVT.

V usage is TRBV10-3 and J usage is TRBJ2-7; a weak D match, TRBD2 (6 bases). Germline V gene lookup returns CDR1 ENHRY and CDR2 SYGVKD. V gave up 6 bases and J gave up 6 bases, with 15 bases separating them. This CDR3 has 13 amino acids. In nucleotides, the CDR3 is TGTGCCATCAGAGGGGAGGTGACTGGCGAGCAGTACTTC. It specifies CAIRGEVTGEQYF.

The chain employs TRBV4-2 and TRBJ1-6, with D possibly matching TRBD1 (5 bases). The CDR3 consists of 15 residues. CDR1 and CDR2 (germline): LGHNA, YNFKEQ. Trimming stripped 2 bases from V and 6 bases from J, with 11 bases between. This CDR3 is CASSQREGTNSPLHF. In DNA form, the CDR3 reads TGTGCCAGCAGCCAACGGGAGGGGACTAATTCACCCCTCCACTTT.